The subject of this entry is one TCR beta chain. The repertoire was sequenced with immunoSEQ multiplex PCR; TCRdb's copy has only in-frame clones and lacks some. The sample holds under 200,000 clones, about 90% seen once. The CDR3 runs to 14 residues. Germline CDR1 LNHDA, CDR2 SQIVND (reference sequence). Trimming took 3 bases from V and 8 from J, leaving 14 bases between them. The sample belongs to a study of control samples from healthy donors and cancer patients. The source material was blood. This chain connects TRBV19 to TRBJ2-1, with a weak D call TRBD2 (5 bases). The TCR was taken from a woman aged 25-40 years in good health. DNA for the CDR3: TGTGCCAGTAGTATCGTAGTGGGAGAGTATGAGCAGTTCTTC. Protein sequence: CASSIVVGEYEQFF.